A single sample is the source of the 29 T cell receptor beta chains below, sequenced in a study of blood T cell repertoires in COVID-19. The repertoire was sequenced with immunoSEQ multiplex PCR; TCRdb's copy has only in-frame clones and lacks some. Counted here are fewer than 250,000 clones, less than 90% occurring once; the ten biggest clones make up roughly 2.2%. Sequenced material: peripheral blood. These receptors originate from a woman aged 50 to 60 with acute or convalescent COVID-19.

V and J are TRBV29-1 and TRBJ1-1; unclear D gene. The CDR3 is 12 residues long. V was shortened by 3 bases and J by 5 bases, with 10 bases between the two germline ends. Germline V gives CDR1 SQVTM, CDR2 ANQGSEA. CDR3 sequence: CSVDPYQTEAFF. CDR3 in DNA: TGCAGCGTTGATCCATATCAGACTGAAGCTTTCTTT.

The chain recombines TRBV7-9 with TRBJ2-3, with 7 nucleotides matching TRBD1. This CDR3 comprises 15 residues. The V segment lost 2 bases and the J segment 2 bases; nucleotides outside the gene matches: 4. Germline V gives CDR1 SEHNR, CDR2 FQNEAQ (reference sequence). CDR3: CASSLYEGATDTQYF. The CDR3, as DNA: TGTGCCAGCAGCTTATACGAGGGGGCCACAGATACGCAGTATTTT.

The CDR3 region is CASSPSWSGQETQYF. The CDR3 nucleotides read TGTGCCAGCAGTCCTAGTTGGTCGGGCCAAGAGACCCAGTACTTC. V usage is TRBV5-4 and J usage is TRBJ2-5; D call uncertain. Germline V gene lookup returns CDR1 SGHNT and CDR2 YYREEE (reference sequence). The CDR3 is 15 residues long. V lost 5 bases, J lost 1 base, and 15 bases lay in between.

The chain carries TRBV11-2 and TRBJ2-5, with TRBD1 as a possible D gene (5 bases). CDR1 is SGHAT, CDR2 FQNNGV, per germline. V dropped 0 bases and J dropped 9 bases, with 8 bases sitting between them. The CDR3 consists of 12 residues. The CDR3: CASSLEGHPQYF. The DNA of the CDR3 is TGTGCCAGCAGCTTAGAGGGGCACCCCCAGTACTTC.

This chain links TRBV7-9 with TRBJ1-2; D unresolved. V dropped 3 bases and J dropped 6 bases, with 11 bases sitting between them. This CDR3 has 13 residues. The germline V gene encodes CDR1 SEHNR and CDR2 FQNEAQ (reference sequence). Written as DNA, the CDR3 is TGTGCCAGCAGCTTTACTGACAACAATGGCTACACCTTC. This codes for CASSFTDNNGYTF.

The V and J genes are TRBV27 and TRBJ1-5; D is perhaps TRBD1 (6 bases). Germline V lookup: CDR1 MNHEY, CDR2 SMNVEV (reference sequence). The CDR3 is made up of 16 amino acids. V was cut by 6 bases and J by 0 bases, with 15 bases left in between. CDR3: CASRKNGQISNQPQHF. The CDR3 nucleotides are TGTGCCAGCAGAAAAAACGGACAGATTAGCAATCAGCCCCAGCATTTT.

This clone appeared once. The chain couples TRBV11-3 to TRBJ2-1; 7 nucleotides line up with TRBD1. The CDR3 extends over 16 amino acids. V lost 5 bases and J lost 3; bases outside the gene matches: 10. Germline CDR1 SGHNT, CDR2 YENEEA. The chain's CDR3 is CASSPQPGQYYNEQFF. The CDR3 nucleotides read TGTGCCAGCAGCCCTCAACCGGGACAGTACTACAATGAGCAGTTCTTC.

A few counts support this clone. V usage is TRBV5-1 and J usage is TRBJ2-7; D may be TRBD1 (6 bases). Germline CDR1 and CDR2: SGHRS and YFSETQ. This CDR3 comprises 14 residues. Trimming left V 0 bases short and J 9 bases short, with 16 bases between. The CDR3 protein is CASSLDRVALGQYF. As DNA, the CDR3 is TGCGCCAGCAGCTTGGACAGGGTCGCTCTTGGGCAGTACTTC.

V gene TRBV5-1 combines with J gene TRBJ1-1; D call uncertain. With 1 base removed from V and 0 bases from J, the gap between germline ends came to 7 bases. From germline, CDR1 is SGHRS and CDR2 YFSETQ. The CDR3 covers 14 residues. Here the CDR3 reads CASSLTVMNTEAFF. The CDR3 nucleotides read TGCGCCAGCAGCTTGACAGTCATGAACACTGAAGCTTTCTTT.

This sequence joins TRBV10-3 and TRBJ1-1, with 8 bases identical to TRBD1. With 5 bases clipped from V and 1 base from J, the junction kept 3 bases outside the gene matches. Germline CDR1 and CDR2: ENHRY and SYGVKD. The CDR3 has 14 residues. CDR3 residues: CAISWTGRNTEAFF. The CDR3 nucleotides read TGTGCCATCAGTTGGACAGGGAGGAACACTGAAGCTTTCTTT.

The chain combines TRBV4-3 with TRBJ1-2; no reliable D call. The germline V gene encodes CDR1 LGHNA and CDR2 YSLEER. V lost 0 bases and J lost 1, with 6 bases in between. The CDR3 is made up of 14 amino acids. The CDR3 sequence: CASSQERGNYGYTF. For the CDR3, the DNA is TGCGCCAGCAGCCAAGAACGGGGTAACTATGGCTACACCTTC.

This chain joins TRBV10-3 and TRBJ1-2; 7 bases match TRBD1. The CDR3 has 13 residues. With V trimmed by 2 bases and J by 4 bases, 1 base remained unmatched. CDR1 and CDR2 (germline): ENHRY, SYGVKD. In nucleotides, the CDR3 is TGTGCCATCAGTGAGGACAGGGTCTATGGCTACACCTTC. This translates into CAISEDRVYGYTF.

V usage is TRBV10-3 and J usage is TRBJ2-3, with 9 bases identical to TRBD2. The V segment lost 6 bases and the J segment 6 bases; nucleotides outside the gene matches: 10. Germline V CDR1 and CDR2: ENHRY, SYGVKD. This CDR3 is built from 15 residues. This chain's CDR3 is CAISLEAGGRDTQYF. The DNA for the CDR3 is TGTGCCATCAGCTTAGAAGCGGGAGGCCGCGATACGCAGTATTTT.

J is TRBJ1-2 and V is TRBV4-1; no firm D call. Germline CDR1 is MGHRA and CDR2 is YSYEKL. Trimming removed 2 bases at V and 4 bases at J, with 17 bases between. The CDR3 spans 16 residues. The CDR3 coding sequence is TGCGCCAGCAGCCAAATTGGTGGTTCCAGTTCCTATGGCTACACCTTC. It translates to CASSQIGGSSSYGYTF.

The sample holds a few counts of this clone. The chain has TRBV29-1 and TRBJ1-3, with D possibly matching TRBD1 (5 bases). V was clipped by 7 bases and J by 3 bases, with 10 bases between them. Per the germline V gene, CDR1 is SQVTM and CDR2 is ANQGSEA. The CDR3 covers 12 residues. CDR3 nucleotides: TGCAGCGGCCGGGGGGTTGGAAACACCATATATTTT. Translating it yields CSGRGVGNTIYF.

This clone came up once. This sequence joins TRBV29-1 and TRBJ1-2; D is undetermined. Germline CDR1 reads SQVTM; CDR2 reads ANQGSEA. V dropped 4 bases and J dropped 5 bases, with 14 bases sitting between them. The CDR3 has 13 amino acids. CDR3: CSVVLGDAYGYTF. In nucleotides, the CDR3 is TGCAGCGTTGTCCTGGGCGACGCATATGGCTACACCTTC.

This sequence joins TRBV6-5 and TRBJ2-7, with 8 bases matching TRBD1. The CDR3 covers 15 residues. The germline V gene encodes CDR1 MNHEY and CDR2 SVGAGI. J lost 2 bases, V lost 6 bases, and 9 bases had no gene match. CDR3 nucleotides: TGTGCCAGCAGCTCGCCACAGGGGGACCCCTACGAGCAGTACTTC. Translating it yields CASSSPQGDPYEQYF.

The chain joins TRBV19 to TRBJ1-5; 7 bases are shared with TRBD1. The V gene end was trimmed by 5 bases and the J gene end by 1 base; junction bases not matched to a gene: 8. Germline assignment: CDR1 LNHDA and CDR2 SQIVND (reference sequence). The CDR3 contains 16 residues. The CDR3 reads CASSARTGGSNQPQHF. As DNA, the CDR3 is TGTGCCAGTAGTGCTAGGACAGGTGGGAGCAATCAGCCCCAGCATTTT.

This clone was seen a handful of times. J is TRBJ2-3 and V is TRBV19; 8 positions match TRBD1. The CDR3 has 15 amino acids. Unmatched junction bases numbered 0, after V lost 1 base and J lost 0 bases. CDR1 is LNHDA and CDR2 is SQIVND in the germline V gene (reference sequence). CDR3 protein: CASSIGTGSTDTQYF. Here the CDR3 DNA reads TGTGCCAGTAGTATAGGGACAGGGAGCACAGATACGCAGTATTTT. Full variable domain (missing parts from reference TRBV19 and TRBJ2-3): DGGITQSPKYLFRKEGQNVTLSCEQNLNHDAMYWYRQDPGQGLRLIYYSQIVNDFQKGDIAEGYSVSREKKESFPLTVTSAQKNPTAFYLCASSIGTGSTDTQYFGPGTRLTVL.

The rearrangement links TRBV5-1 to TRBJ2-5, with D possibly TRBD1 on 5 matching bases. CDR1 SGHRS and CDR2 YFSETQ come from the germline V gene. The V gene lost 0 bases and the J gene lost 0 bases, with 9 bases spanning the gap. This CDR3 has 15 residues. The CDR3 bases are TGCGCCAGCAGCTTGGGGGGCAGGAACCAAGAGACCCAGTACTTC. It specifies CASSLGGRNQETQYF.

CDR3 bases: TGTGCCAGCAGTTCCGGGAACAATGAGCAGTTCTTC. Its protein is CASSSGNNEQFF. The V and J genes are TRBV5-4 and TRBJ2-1, with D perhaps TRBD2 (5 bases). This CDR3 comprises 12 residues. CDR1 is SGHNT and CDR2 is YYREEE in the germline V gene (reference sequence). Trimming removed 5 bases at V and 5 bases at J, with 8 bases between.

DNA of the CDR3: TGTGCCAGCTCACGAGGGACAGGAGGGGTCTACGAGCAGTACTTC. This gives the protein CASSRGTGGVYEQYF. The J gene is TRBJ2-7, the V gene TRBV18, with 8 nucleotides matching TRBD1. The germline gives CDR1 KGHSH, CDR2 LQKENI. The junction had 8 bases not matched to a gene; V was cut back by 4 bases and J by 3 bases. The CDR3 covers 15 residues.

CDR3 loop: CASSSGTGGGGYTF. The DNA for the CDR3 is TGTGCCAGCAGCTCCGGTACAGGGGGGGGTGGCTACACCTTC. The chain combines TRBV7-2 with TRBJ1-2; 8 positions match TRBD1. Germline V gene lookup returns CDR1 SGHTA and CDR2 FQGNSA. The trim removed 4 bases at V and 7 bases at J, leaving 8 bases unmatched. This CDR3 comprises 14 residues.

This clone was counted once. V is TRBV30 and J is TRBJ2-2; a weak D match, TRBD1 (6 bases). The CDR3 is made up of 15 amino acids. The ends were cut back, 3 bases at V and 3 bases at J, with 14 bases in the middle. Germline V gene lookup returns CDR1 GTSNPN and CDR2 SVGIG (reference sequence). The CDR3 is CAWRVDSLDTGELFF. The CDR3 DNA sequence: TGTGCCTGGAGGGTGGACAGTCTGGACACCGGGGAGCTGTTTTTT.

For the CDR3, the DNA is TGCGCCAGCAGCCAATTCTTCGCGGGCCCTGTTGAGCAGTTCTTC. It encodes CASSQFFAGPVEQFF. V usage is TRBV4-3 and J usage is TRBJ2-1; TRBD2 might be the D (5 bases). Germline V gives CDR1 LGHNA, CDR2 YSLEER. The CDR3 extends over 15 amino acids. The V and J ends lost 2 bases and 9 bases respectively, with 17 bases between them.

The V and J genes are TRBV7-9 and TRBJ1-1, with D tentatively TRBD1 (6 bases). The CDR3 has 13 amino acids. V shed 2 bases and J shed 11 bases, with 15 bases lying between them. Germline-derived CDR1 and CDR2 are SEHNR and FQNEAQ (reference sequence). The CDR3 protein is CASSLLLDRRAFF. In DNA form, the CDR3 reads TGTGCCAGCAGCTTACTTTTAGACAGGCGTGCTTTCTTT.

The CDR3 bases are TGTGCCAGCAGCTTGGAGGTAGCGATGAACGAGCAGTACTTC. Its translation: CASSLEVAMNEQYF. The chain uses TRBV11-2 and TRBJ2-7, with a weak D call TRBD2 (5 bases). The CDR3 sequence is 14 residues long. Trimming removed 3 bases at V and 5 bases at J, with 14 bases between. Per germline, CDR1 SGHAT and CDR2 FQNNGV.

The chain recombines TRBV18 with TRBJ2-7; no clear D gene. Germline CDR1 is KGHSH and CDR2 is LQKENI. Between the trimmed V and J ends, which lost 6 bases and 1 base, there was a span of 7 bases. The CDR3 sequence is 12 residues long. The CDR3 DNA reads as TGTGCCAGCTCTACAGAGTCCTACGAGCAGTACTTC. It yields the protein CASSTESYEQYF.

The rearrangement links TRBV5-1 to TRBJ2-7, with TRBD1 matching 7 bases. The CDR3 runs to 14 residues. V was pared by 2 bases and J by 6 bases, with 8 bases of the junction left unmatched. The germline gives CDR1 SGHRS, CDR2 YFSETQ. The CDR3 bases are TGCGCCAGCAGCTTTGGTCAGGGGGTGACCGAGCAGTACTTC. This codes for CASSFGQGVTEQYF.